This paragraph covers one T cell receptor (beta chain) sequence. This sample is part of a study of blood T cell repertoires in COVID-19. Study-level background: Acute-phase and convalescent COVID-19 samples originated in the United States, Italy and Spain. PBMCs, B-cell-depleted T cells, or T cells provided the cDNA or gDNA that made up the material.

Authors' methods: Estimated nucleated cell counts came from reference gene primer amplification. This table comes from immunoSEQ multiplex PCR, and its TCRdb copy is limited to in-frame clones, with some not included. V and J calls and clone size are as listed in that table; D and trimming were resolved from the DNA. Of about 150,000 clones listed, 84% were seen once; the top ten hold about two fifths. The TCR comes from a human donor in a cohort sampled during active COVID-19. The material sequenced was peripheral blood.

The CDR3 loop reads CASSLLAGPPYEQYF. The DNA of the CDR3 is TGCGCCAGCAGCTTACTAGCGGGGCCCCCCTACGAGCAGTACTTC. The rearrangement joins TRBV5-1 to TRBJ2-7, with 10 nucleotides matching TRBD2. This CDR3 has 15 residues. V shed 2 bases, J shed 2 bases, and the junction held 4 bases outside the gene matches. The V gene's germline CDR1 is SGHRS and CDR2 YFSETQ.